This paragraph covers one TCR beta chain sequence. No antigen is known for it. This entry belongs to a study of T cell repertoires in cytomegalovirus infection. Study context: Through public TCR beta signatures, both CMV infection and matching HLA type were indicated. Findings and caveats of the study: Of the TCR beta families, the public ones yielded a cumulative frequency that identified carriers of CMV plus the relevant HLA. What dominated the ex vivo response were HLA-C-restricted CMV-specific TCR beta clonotypes.

TCRdb called the reads again in MiXCR, with one record for every CDR3 protein. The sample comprises fewer than 300,000 distinct CDR3 sequences, more than 20% of which are singletons, and around 14% rests with the top ten. This clonotype was sampled from a human donor in good health (CMV status not recorded). Some clones in this sample may be carry-over from other donors' samples. The material sequenced was PBMCs.

The CDR3 DNA reads as TGTGCCAGCAGCTTGACAGGGGCTAATGAAAAACTGTTTTTT. It yields the protein CASSLTGANEKLFF. J is TRBJ1-4 and V is TRBV11-2; 8 bases align to TRBD1. CDR1 and CDR2 from the germline V gene are SGHAT and FQNNGV. V was pared by 3 bases and J by 3 bases, with 0 bases of the junction left unmatched. This CDR3 is built from 14 residues.